This entry features one TCR beta chain sequence. Antigen specificity is unknown. The CDR3 regions of TCR beta were amplified from RNA transcripts. HTBI primers were used for first-round RT-PCR of the TCR CDR3. A single record per CDR3 protein comes from TCRdb applying MiXCR to the multiplex PCR reads. The table has about 350,000 distinct CDR3 sequences, approximately 19% seen once. Hyperthyroidism was newly diagnosed in patients aged 18 to 65 (duration under 2 months). This CDR3 is built from 13 residues. Germline V gene data show CDR1 as DFQATT and CDR2 as SNEGSKA (reference sequence). V lost 8 bases to trimming and J lost 4 bases, with 17 bases between them. This sample was included in a study of T cells in Graves' hyperthyroidism and ophthalmopathy. Study-wide results and limits: A model using 13 V-J features told ophthalmopathy apart from stable hyperthyroidism.

The TCR was taken from a woman aged 18-30 years with Graves' hyperthyroidism. The chain is built from TRBV20-1 and TRBJ2-5, with D possibly matching TRBD2 (6 bases). Source material: blood. CDR3: CSPIVSGGETQYF. DNA of the CDR3: TGCAGTCCAATAGTTAGCGGTGGAGAGACCCAGTACTTC.